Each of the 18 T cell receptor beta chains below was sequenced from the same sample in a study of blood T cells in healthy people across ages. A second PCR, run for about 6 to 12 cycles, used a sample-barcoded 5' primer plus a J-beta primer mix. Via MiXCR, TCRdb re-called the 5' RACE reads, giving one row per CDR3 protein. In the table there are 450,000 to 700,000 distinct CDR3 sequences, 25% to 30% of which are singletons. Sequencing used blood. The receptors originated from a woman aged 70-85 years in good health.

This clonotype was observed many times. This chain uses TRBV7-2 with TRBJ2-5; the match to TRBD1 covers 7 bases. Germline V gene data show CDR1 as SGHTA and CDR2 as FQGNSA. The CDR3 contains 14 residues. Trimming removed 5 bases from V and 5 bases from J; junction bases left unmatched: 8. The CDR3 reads CASSTRQGGETQYF. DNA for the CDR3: TGTGCCAGCAGCACTCGACAGGGCGGGGAGACCCAGTACTTC.

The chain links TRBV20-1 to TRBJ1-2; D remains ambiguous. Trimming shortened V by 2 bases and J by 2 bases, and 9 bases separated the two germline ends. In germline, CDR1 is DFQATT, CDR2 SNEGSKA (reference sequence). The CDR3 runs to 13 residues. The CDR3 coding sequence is TGCAGTGCTAGACCCGACGTAAACTATGGCTACACCTTC. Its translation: CSARPDVNYGYTF.

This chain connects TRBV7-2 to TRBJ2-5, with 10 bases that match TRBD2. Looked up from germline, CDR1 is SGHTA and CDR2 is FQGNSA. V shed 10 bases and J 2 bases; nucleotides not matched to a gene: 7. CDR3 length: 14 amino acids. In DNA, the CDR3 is TGTGCCACTGCTCTAGCGGGGGCTCAAGAGACCCAGTACTTC. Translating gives CATALAGAQETQYF.

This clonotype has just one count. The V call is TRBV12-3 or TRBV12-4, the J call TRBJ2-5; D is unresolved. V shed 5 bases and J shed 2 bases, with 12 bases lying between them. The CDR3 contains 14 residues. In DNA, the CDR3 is TGTGCCAGCAGTATTGGCGGAGTACAAGAGACCCAGTACTTC. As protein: CASSIGGVQETQYF.

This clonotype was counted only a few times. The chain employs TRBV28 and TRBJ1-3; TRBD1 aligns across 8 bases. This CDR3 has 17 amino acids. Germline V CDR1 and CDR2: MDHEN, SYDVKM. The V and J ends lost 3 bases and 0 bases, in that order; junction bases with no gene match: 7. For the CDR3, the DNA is TGTGCCAGCAGTTTCGTGGGGACAGGCTCCTCTGGAAACACCATATATTTT. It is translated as CASSFVGTGSSGNTIYF.

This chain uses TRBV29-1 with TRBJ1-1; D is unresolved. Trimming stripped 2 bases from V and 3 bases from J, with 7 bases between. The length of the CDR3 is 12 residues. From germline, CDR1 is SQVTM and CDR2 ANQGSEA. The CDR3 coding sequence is TGCAGCGTTGAACGGGGTGACACTGAAGCTTTCTTT. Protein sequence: CSVERGDTEAFF.

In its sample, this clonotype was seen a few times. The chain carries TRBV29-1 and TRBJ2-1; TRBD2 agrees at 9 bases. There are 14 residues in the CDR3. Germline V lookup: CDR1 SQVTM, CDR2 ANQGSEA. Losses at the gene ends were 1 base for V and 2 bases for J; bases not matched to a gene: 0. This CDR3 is CSVEGGGAYNEQFF. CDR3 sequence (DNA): TGCAGCGTTGAAGGCGGGGGGGCCTACAATGAGCAGTTCTTC.

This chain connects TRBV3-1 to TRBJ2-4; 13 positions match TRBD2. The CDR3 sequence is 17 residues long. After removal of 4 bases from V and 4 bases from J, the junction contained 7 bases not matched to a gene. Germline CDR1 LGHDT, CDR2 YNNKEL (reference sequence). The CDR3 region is CASSPQTSGGPKNIQYF. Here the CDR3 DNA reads TGTGCCAGCAGCCCCCAGACTAGCGGGGGGCCTAAAAACATTCAGTACTTC.

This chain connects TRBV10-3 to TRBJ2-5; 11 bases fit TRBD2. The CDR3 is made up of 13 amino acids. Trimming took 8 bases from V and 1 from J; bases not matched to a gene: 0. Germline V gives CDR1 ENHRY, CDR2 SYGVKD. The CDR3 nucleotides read TGTGCCATCGGGACTAGCGGCCAAGAGACCCAGTACTTC. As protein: CAIGTSGQETQYF.

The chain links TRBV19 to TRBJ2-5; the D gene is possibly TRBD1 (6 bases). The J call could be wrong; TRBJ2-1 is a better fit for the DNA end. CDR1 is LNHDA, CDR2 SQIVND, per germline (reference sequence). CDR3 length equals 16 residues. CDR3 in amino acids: CASSAGRDTYYNEQFF. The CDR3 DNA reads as TGTGCCAGTAGTGCCGGACGGGACACCTACTACAATGAGCAGTTCTTC.

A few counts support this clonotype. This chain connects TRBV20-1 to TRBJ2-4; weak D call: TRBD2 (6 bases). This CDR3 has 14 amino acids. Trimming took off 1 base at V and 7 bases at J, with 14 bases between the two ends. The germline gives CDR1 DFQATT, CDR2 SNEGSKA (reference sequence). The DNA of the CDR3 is TGCAGTGCTAGAGTAGGGGCTGGGAGGAACATTCAGTACTTC. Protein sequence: CSARVGAGRNIQYF.

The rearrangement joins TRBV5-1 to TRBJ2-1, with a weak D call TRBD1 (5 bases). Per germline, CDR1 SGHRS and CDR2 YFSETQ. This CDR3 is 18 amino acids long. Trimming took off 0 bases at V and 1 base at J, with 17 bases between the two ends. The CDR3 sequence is CASSLGLWGGVSYNEQFF. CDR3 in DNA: TGCGCCAGCAGCTTGGGTTTGTGGGGCGGCGTGTCCTACAATGAGCAGTTCTTC.

CDR3 loop: CASRAEGRNSYEQYF. DNA of the CDR3: TGTGCCAGCAGAGCCGAGGGACGGAACTCCTACGAGCAGTACTTC. This chain links TRBV6-2 or TRBV6-3 with TRBJ2-7; perhaps D is TRBD1 or TRBD2 (5 bases each). CDR1 is MNHEY, CDR2 SVGEGT, per germline. This CDR3 region has 15 residues. V shed 6 bases and J shed 0 bases, with 15 bases lying between them.

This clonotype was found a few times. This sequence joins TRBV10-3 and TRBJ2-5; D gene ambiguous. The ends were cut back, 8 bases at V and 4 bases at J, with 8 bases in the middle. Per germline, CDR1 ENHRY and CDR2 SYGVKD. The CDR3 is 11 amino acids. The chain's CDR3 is CAIAYSETQYF. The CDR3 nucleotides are TGTGCCATCGCGTATTCAGAGACCCAGTACTTC.

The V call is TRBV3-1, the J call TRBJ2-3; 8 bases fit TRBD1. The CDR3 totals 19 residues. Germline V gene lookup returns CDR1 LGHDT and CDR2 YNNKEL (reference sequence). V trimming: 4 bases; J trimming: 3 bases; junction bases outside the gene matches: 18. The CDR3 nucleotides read TGTGCCAGCAGCCTTCGACATTCGGTAGGACAGGGTTTAACAGATACGCAGTATTTT. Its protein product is CASSLRHSVGQGLTDTQYF.

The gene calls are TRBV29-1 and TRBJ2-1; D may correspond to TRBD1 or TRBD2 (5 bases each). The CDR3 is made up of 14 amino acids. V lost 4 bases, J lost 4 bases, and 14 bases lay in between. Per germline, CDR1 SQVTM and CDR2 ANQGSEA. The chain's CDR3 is CSVVQGEGYNEQFF. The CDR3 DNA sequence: TGCAGCGTTGTTCAGGGCGAGGGATACAATGAGCAGTTCTTC.

In DNA form, the CDR3 reads TGCGCCAGCAGCCCCGCCGGATCGCCCACTCAGCCCCAGCATTTT. Amino acids: CASSPAGSPTQPQHF. The chain combines TRBV5-1 with TRBJ1-5; D not certain. The germline gives CDR1 SGHRS, CDR2 YFSETQ. The V end lost 4 bases, the J end lost 6 bases, and 17 bases lay between the germline ends. This CDR3 contains 15 residues.

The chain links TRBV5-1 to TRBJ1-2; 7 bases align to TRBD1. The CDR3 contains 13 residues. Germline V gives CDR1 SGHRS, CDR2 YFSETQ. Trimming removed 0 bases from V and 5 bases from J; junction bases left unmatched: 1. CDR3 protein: CASSLETGYGYTF. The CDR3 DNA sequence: TGCGCCAGCAGCTTGGAGACAGGGTATGGCTACACCTTC.